This T cell receptor beta chain is from a study of shared clonotypes between healthy human individuals. Findings and limits, study-wide: Richness estimates generally favored naive over memory subsets.

Libraries were prepared by immunoSEQ multiplex PCR; TCRdb keeps only in-frame clonotypes and omits some of them. The repertoire holds over a million clones, with roughly 96% as singletons. To note about this clone: Its antigen is currently unknown.

Germline V CDR1 and CDR2: MNHEY, SMNVEV (reference sequence). V shed 3 bases and J 4 bases; nucleotides not matched to a gene: 3. This CDR3 comprises 13 residues. V and J are TRBV27 and TRBJ2-7, with 7 nucleotides matching TRBD2. The TCR comes from a man aged 25 to 40 in good health. The specimen sequenced was naive CD4+ T cells sorted from blood. The subset was: CD45RA+ positively selected. DNA for the CDR3: TGTGCCAGCAGTTTTCGGGGGGAATACGAGCAGTACTTC. Residues: CASSFRGEYEQYF.